This TCR beta chain was captured in a study of T-cell reconstitution after alpha-beta-depleted transplantation in children. The TCRbeta library was prepared with unique molecular identifiers. TCRdb redid the calling of the PCR reads with MiXCR, one entry per CDR3 protein. Of some 300,000 distinct CDR3 sequences listed, around 10% are singletons. The specimen was PBMCs from the stem cell graft donor, collected from the stem cell graft. This sequence was found in a human donor who donated a stem cell graft to a child with acute lymphoblastic leukemia.

Here the CDR3 DNA reads TGTGCCTGGAGCTCTGGACTAGCGGGAGAGACCCAGTACTTC. Translating gives CAWSSGLAGETQYF. The chain is built from TRBV30 and TRBJ2-5; 11 nucleotides align to TRBD2. Germline CDR1 reads GTSNPN; CDR2 reads SVGIG (reference sequence). CDR3 size: 14 residues. With V trimmed by 3 bases and J by 4 bases, 4 bases remained unmatched.